This TCR beta chain was documented in a study of graft-versus-host responses after intestinal transplantation. TCRdb's copy holds only in-frame clones and misses some; the assay was immunoSEQ multiplex PCR. The sample records around 50,000 clones, roughly 83% being singletons. Of note for this clone: Its cognate antigen is unknown.

Losses at the gene ends were 5 bases for V and 4 bases for J; bases not matched to a gene: 9. The germline CDR1 and CDR2 sequences are GTSNPN and SVGIG (reference sequence). The CDR3 runs to 15 residues. The receptor's source is a human donor who was the organ donor for an intestinal transplant. Here the sequenced sample was unstimulated CD4+ T cells sorted from spleen or lymph node cells, taken before transplant. The rearrangement links TRBV30 to TRBJ2-1; 9 nucleotides agree with TRBD2. The CDR3 here is CAWVKAGGRYNEQFF. DNA of the CDR3: TGTGCCTGGGTGAAAGCGGGAGGAAGGTACAATGAGCAGTTCTTC.